The TCR beta chain described here comes from a study of shared clonotypes between healthy human individuals. Germline CDR1 reads WSHSY; CDR2 reads SAAADI. CDR3 size: 18 residues. V was shortened by 5 bases and J by 9 bases, with 29 bases between the two germline ends. Sequencing used immunoSEQ multiplex PCR; TCRdb keeps in-frame clones, though not all of them. The sample includes millions of clones, 85% to 95% of them seen just once. As to this clone: As yet, its antigen is unknown.

Study conclusions and caveats: Among non-shared clonotypes, generation probabilities were lower than among those shared by all four donors.

The V gene is TRBV10-2, the J gene TRBJ1-5; D is unclear. This clonotype was sampled from a man between 18 and 35 years old in good health. Specimen: naive CD4+ T cells sorted from blood. Subset meaning: CD45RA+ positively selected. CDR3 in amino acids: CASSPLWTANQPGLPQHF. The CDR3 bases are TGCGCCAGCAGTCCTCTTTGGACGGCAAATCAGCCCGGTTTGCCCCAGCATTTT.